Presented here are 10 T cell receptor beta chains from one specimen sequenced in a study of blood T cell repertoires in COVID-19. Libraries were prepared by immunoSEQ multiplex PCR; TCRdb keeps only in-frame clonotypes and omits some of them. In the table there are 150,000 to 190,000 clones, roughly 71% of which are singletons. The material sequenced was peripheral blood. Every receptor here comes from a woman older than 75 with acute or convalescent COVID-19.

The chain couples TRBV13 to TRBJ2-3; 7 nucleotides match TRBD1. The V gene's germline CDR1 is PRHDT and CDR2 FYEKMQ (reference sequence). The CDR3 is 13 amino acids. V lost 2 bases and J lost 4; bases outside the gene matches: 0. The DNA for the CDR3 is TGTGCCAGCAGCTTAACAGGGGCAGATACGCAGTATTTT. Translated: CASSLTGADTQYF. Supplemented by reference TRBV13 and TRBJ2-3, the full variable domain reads AAGVIQSPRHLIKEKRETATLKCYPIPRHDTVYWYQQGPGQDPQFLISFYEKMQSDKGSIPDRFSAQQFSDYHSELNMSSLELGDSALYFCASSLTGADTQYFGPGTRLTVL.

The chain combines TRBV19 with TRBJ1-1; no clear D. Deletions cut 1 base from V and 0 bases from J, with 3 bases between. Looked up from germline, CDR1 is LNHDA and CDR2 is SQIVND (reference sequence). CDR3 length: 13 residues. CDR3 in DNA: TGTGCCAGTAGTATAGTAGTGAACACTGAAGCTTTCTTT. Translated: CASSIVVNTEAFF.

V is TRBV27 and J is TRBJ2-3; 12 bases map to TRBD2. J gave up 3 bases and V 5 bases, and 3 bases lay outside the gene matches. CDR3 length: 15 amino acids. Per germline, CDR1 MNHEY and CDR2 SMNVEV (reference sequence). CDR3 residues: CASSPLAGGTDTQYF. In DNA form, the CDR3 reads TGTGCCAGCAGTCCTCTAGCGGGAGGGACAGATACGCAGTATTTT.

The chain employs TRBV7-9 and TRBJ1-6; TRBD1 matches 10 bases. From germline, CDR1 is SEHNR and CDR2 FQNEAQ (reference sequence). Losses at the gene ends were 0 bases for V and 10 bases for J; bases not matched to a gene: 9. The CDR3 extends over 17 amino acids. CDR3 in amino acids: CASSLAFGQGGGSPLHF. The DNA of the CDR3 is TGTGCCAGCAGCTTAGCTTTCGGACAGGGGGGCGGGTCACCCCTCCACTTT.

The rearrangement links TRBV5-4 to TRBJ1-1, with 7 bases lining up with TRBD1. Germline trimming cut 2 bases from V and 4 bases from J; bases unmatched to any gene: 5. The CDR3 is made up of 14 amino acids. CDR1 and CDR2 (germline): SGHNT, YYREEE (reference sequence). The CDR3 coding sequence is TGTGCCAGCAGCTTATCAGGGGGGCCCACTGAAGCTTTCTTT. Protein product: CASSLSGGPTEAFF.

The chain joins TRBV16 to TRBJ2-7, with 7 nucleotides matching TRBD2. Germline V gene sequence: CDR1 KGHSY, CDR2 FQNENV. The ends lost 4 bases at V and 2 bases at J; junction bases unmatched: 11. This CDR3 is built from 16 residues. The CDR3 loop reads CASSPPGVGGTYEQYF. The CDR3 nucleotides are TGTGCCAGCAGCCCGCCGGGGGTCGGGGGGACCTACGAGCAGTACTTC.

CDR3 DNA: TGTGCCAGCAGCAGGATGACCGGACAGGGGGTATACGAGCAGTACTTC. This translates into CASSRMTGQGVYEQYF. The V gene is TRBV5-5, the J gene TRBJ2-7; 10 bases match TRBD1. Germline values: CDR1 SGHKS, CDR2 YYEKEE (reference sequence). V lost 4 bases, J lost 4 bases, and 11 bases stayed unmatched. CDR3 length: 16 residues.

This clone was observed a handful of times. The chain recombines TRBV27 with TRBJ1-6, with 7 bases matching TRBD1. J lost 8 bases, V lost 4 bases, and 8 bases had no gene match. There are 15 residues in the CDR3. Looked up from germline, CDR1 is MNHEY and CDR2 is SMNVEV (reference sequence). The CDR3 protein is CASSSRRQGDSPLHF. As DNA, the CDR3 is TGTGCCAGCAGTTCCCGCCGACAGGGCGATTCACCCCTCCACTTT.

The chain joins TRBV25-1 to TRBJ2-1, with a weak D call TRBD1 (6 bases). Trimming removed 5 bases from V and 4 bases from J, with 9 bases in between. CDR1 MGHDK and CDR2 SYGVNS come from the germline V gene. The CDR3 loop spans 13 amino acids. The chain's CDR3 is CASSTTGYNEQFF. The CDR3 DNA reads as TGTGCCAGCAGTACAACAGGGTACAATGAGCAGTTCTTC.

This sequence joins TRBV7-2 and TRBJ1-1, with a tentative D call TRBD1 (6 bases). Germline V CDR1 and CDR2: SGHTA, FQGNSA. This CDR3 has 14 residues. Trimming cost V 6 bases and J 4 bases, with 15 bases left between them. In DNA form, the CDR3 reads TGTGCCAGCAGACCTTGGGGGCCGGCCACTGAAGCTTTCTTT. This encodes CASRPWGPATEAFF.